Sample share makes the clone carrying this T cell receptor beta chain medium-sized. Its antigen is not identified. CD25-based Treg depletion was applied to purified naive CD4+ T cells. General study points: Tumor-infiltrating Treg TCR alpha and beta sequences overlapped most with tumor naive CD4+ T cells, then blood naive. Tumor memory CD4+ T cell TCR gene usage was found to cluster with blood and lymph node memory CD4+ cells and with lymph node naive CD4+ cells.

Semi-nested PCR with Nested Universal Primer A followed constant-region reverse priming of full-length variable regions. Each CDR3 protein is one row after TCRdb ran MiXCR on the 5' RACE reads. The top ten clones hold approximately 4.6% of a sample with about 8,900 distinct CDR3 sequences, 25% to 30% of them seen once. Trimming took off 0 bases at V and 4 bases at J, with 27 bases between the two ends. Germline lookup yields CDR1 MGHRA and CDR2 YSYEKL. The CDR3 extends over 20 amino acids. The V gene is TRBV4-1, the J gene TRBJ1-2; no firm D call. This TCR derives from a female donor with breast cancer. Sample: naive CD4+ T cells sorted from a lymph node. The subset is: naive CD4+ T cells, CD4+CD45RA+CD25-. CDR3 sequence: CASSQDPLGDEVASIYGYTF. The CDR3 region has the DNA TGCGCCAGCAGCCAAGACCCCCTCGGCGATGAGGTCGCTTCAATCTATGGCTACACCTTC.